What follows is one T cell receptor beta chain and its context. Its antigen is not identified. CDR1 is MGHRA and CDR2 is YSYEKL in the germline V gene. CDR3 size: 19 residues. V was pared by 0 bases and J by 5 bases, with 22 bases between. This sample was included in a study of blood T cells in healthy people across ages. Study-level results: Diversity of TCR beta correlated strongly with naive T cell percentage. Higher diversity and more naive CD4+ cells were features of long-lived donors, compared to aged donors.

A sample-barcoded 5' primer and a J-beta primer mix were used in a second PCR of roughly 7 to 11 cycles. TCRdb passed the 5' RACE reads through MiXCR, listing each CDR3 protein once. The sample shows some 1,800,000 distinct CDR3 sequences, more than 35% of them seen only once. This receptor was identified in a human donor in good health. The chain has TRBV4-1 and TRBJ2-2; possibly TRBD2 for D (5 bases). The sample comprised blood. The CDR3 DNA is TGCGCCAGCAGCCAAGATTTAGGTACCGGGATCTTCGCGACCGGGGAGCTGTTTTTT. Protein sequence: CASSQDLGTGIFATGELFF.